This section outlines one TCR beta chain sequence together with its context. Its antigen remains unknown. This record belongs to a study of beta chain features in type 1 diabetes. Whole-study results and caveats: VDJ junctions from patients with type 1 diabetes contained fewer insertions and more deletions. Patients' naive, central memory and regulatory TCRB repertoires appeared more alike than those of healthy donors.

As every portion of the isolated RNA was reverse transcribed, the sequencing read expressed TCRB transcripts. Repertoires were generated with immunoSEQ multiplex PCR, while TCRdb's copy carries only in-frame clones and drops some. This table has a few hundred thousand clones, about 14% appearing once. Trimming removed 2 bases from V and 6 bases from J, with 10 bases in between. Germline loops: CDR1 SGHAT, CDR2 FQNNGV. CDR3 length: 14 residues. This sequence originates from a young man in good health. V and J are TRBV11-2 and TRBJ2-2, with D tentatively TRBD1 or TRBD2 (5 bases each). The sample taken for sequencing was central memory CD4+ T cells from blood. The CDR3 DNA follows: TGTGCCAGCAGCTTATCTTCGGGACCCGGGGAGCTGTTTTTT. Translation gives CASSLSSGPGELFF.